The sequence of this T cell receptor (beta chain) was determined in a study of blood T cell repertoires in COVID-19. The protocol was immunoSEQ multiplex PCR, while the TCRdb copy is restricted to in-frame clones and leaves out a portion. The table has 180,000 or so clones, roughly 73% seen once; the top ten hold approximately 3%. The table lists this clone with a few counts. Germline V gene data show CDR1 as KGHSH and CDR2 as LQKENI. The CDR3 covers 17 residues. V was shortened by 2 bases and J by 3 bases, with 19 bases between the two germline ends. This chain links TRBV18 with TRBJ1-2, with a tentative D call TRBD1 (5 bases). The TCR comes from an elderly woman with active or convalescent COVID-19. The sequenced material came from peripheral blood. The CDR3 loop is CASSPSGGKNSYYGYTF. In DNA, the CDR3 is TGTGCCAGCTCACCATCCGGGGGAAAGAATTCCTACTATGGCTACACCTTC.